Following are 10 T cell receptor beta chains from one sample sequenced in a study of blood T cell repertoires in COVID-19. Profiled with immunoSEQ multiplex PCR; TCRdb holds only in-frame clones, not every one. In the table there are over 200,000 clones, around 89% of which are singletons. Sequenced material: PBMCs or T cells enriched from blood (not recorded which). The receptors originated from a woman aged 40 to 50 with acute COVID-19.

The chain couples TRBV4-1 to TRBJ2-7; 8 bases are shared with TRBD2. The CDR3 length is 14 residues. The germline V gene encodes CDR1 MGHRA and CDR2 YSYEKL. With 0 bases clipped from V and 7 bases from J, the junction kept 5 bases outside the gene matches. The CDR3 DNA is TGCGCCAGCAGCCAAGACCCGGGAGGGAGGGAGCAGTACGTC. It encodes CASSQDPGGREQYV.

J is TRBJ1-6 and V is TRBV6-5, with D possibly matching TRBD1 (6 bases). CDR3 length: 15 amino acids. The germline V and J ends were trimmed by 10 bases and 4 bases, with 17 bases remaining between them. CDR1 is MNHEY and CDR2 is SVGAGI in the germline V gene. CDR3 residues: CATVQGNTYNSPLHF. CDR3 coding DNA: TGTGCCACCGTCCAGGGGAATACATATAATTCACCCCTCCACTTT.

The J gene is TRBJ1-1, the V gene TRBV29-1; tentatively, D is TRBD1 (5 bases). The CDR3 runs to 14 residues. V lost 2 bases and J lost 7, with 17 bases in between. The germline V gene encodes CDR1 SQVTM and CDR2 ANQGSEA. The CDR3 DNA follows: TGCAGCGTTGAACGCCAGGGCAAGCGGGGTGAAGCTTTCTTT. This translates into CSVERQGKRGEAFF.

This clone has only one observation. The chain combines TRBV4-2 with TRBJ1-1; no reliable D call. The CDR3 spans 15 residues. The ends were cut back, 0 bases at V and 6 bases at J, with 14 bases in the middle. Germline loops: CDR1 LGHNA, CDR2 YNFKEQ. This CDR3 reads CASSQDQLTLAEAFF. CDR3 DNA sequence: TGTGCCAGCAGCCAAGACCAACTTACCCTCGCTGAAGCTTTCTTT.

This clone was observed a single time. The chain employs TRBV7-8 and TRBJ2-5, with D possibly being TRBD2 (6 bases). Germline CDR1 is SGHVS and CDR2 is FQNEAQ. The CDR3 length is 16 residues. V was shortened by 1 base and J by 3 bases, with 15 bases between the two germline ends. CDR3 amino acids: CASSLDSAGGKETQYF. CDR3 DNA: TGTGCCAGCAGCTTAGACTCTGCAGGAGGGAAAGAGACCCAGTACTTC.

V is TRBV13 and J is TRBJ2-1; possible D gene TRBD2, 6 bases. The V gene's germline CDR1 is PRHDT and CDR2 FYEKMQ (reference sequence). Trimming removed 5 bases from V and 9 bases from J, with 20 bases in between. This CDR3 is built from 15 residues. The CDR3 coding sequence is TGTGCCAGCAGCGCTCGTCTGGAGGGGTTCTTTGAGCAGTTCTTC. Translating gives CASSARLEGFFEQFF.

This chain links TRBV7-9 with TRBJ1-5; maybe TRBD1 (5 bases). With 5 bases removed from V and 4 bases from J, the gap between germline ends came to 12 bases. Per germline, CDR1 SEHNR and CDR2 FQNEAQ (reference sequence). The CDR3 is 14 amino acids. CDR3 coding DNA: TGTGCCAGCAGCATTGACGGGGGGAATCAGCCCCAGCATTTT. This sequence encodes CASSIDGGNQPQHF. Supplemented by reference TRBV7-9 and TRBJ1-5, the full variable domain reads DTGVSQNPRHKITKRGQNVTFRCDPISEHNRLYWYRQTLGQGPEFLTYFQNEAQLEKSRLLSDRFSAERPKGSFSTLEIQRTEQGDSAMYLCASSIDGGNQPQHFGDGTRLSIL.

The chain carries TRBV7-2 and TRBJ2-7, with 9 nucleotides matching TRBD2. CDR1 and CDR2 (germline): SGHTA, FQGNSA. The trim removed 2 bases at V and 4 bases at J, leaving 3 bases unmatched. There are 14 residues in the CDR3. CDR3 sequence (DNA): TGTGCCAGCAGCTTAAATCTAGCGGGGTACGAGCAGTACTTC. As protein: CASSLNLAGYEQYF.

This clone was detected only a few times. The chain carries TRBV7-8 and TRBJ1-1; 7 nucleotides agree with TRBD1. The J segment lost 8 bases and the V segment lost 5 bases, leaving 8 bases of the junction unmatched. The germline gives CDR1 SGHVS, CDR2 FQNEAQ. CDR3 length equals 13 residues. CDR3 protein: CASSERQGTEAFF. The CDR3 region has the DNA TGTGCCAGCAGCGAGAGACAGGGTACGGAAGCTTTCTTT.

This clone was seen only a few times. The CDR3, as DNA: TGTGCCAGCAGCTTGGACAGGGGGCTGACAGATACGCAGTATTTT. This codes for CASSLDRGLTDTQYF. The genes are TRBV5-4 and TRBJ2-3; 9 bases match TRBD1. There are 15 residues in the CDR3. Germline loops: CDR1 SGHNT, CDR2 YYREEE (reference sequence). V was clipped by 0 bases and J by 3 bases; unmatched bases: 2.